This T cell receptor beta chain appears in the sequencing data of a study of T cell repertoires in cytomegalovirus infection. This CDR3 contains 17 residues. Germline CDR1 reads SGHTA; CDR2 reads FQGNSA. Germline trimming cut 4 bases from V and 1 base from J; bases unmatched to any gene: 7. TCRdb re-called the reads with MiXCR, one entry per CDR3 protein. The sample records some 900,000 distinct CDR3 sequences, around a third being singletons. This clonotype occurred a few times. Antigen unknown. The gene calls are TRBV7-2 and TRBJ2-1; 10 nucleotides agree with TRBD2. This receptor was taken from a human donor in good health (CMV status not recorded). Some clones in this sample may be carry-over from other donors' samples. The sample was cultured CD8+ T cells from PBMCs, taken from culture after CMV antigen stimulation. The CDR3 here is CASSSDLAGASYNEQFF. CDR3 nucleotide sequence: TGTGCCAGCAGCTCAGATCTAGCGGGAGCTTCCTACAATGAGCAGTTCTTC. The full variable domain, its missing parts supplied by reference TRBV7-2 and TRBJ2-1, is GAGVSQSPSNKVTEKGKDVELRCDPISGHTALYWYRQSLGQGLEFLIYFQGNSAPDKSGLPSDRFSAERTGGSVSTLTIQRTQQEDSAVYLCASSSDLAGASYNEQFFGPGTRLTVL.